A selection of T cell receptor beta chains follows, all from one sample in a study of PD-1 blockade in classical Hodgkin lymphoma. Assay: immunoSEQ multiplex PCR; the TCRdb copy retains only in-frame clones and omits some. The table has more than 40,000 clones, 88% seen once; the top ten hold roughly 9.1%. This sample comprised peripheral blood mononuclear cells (PBMCs), obtained at baseline. All receptors derive from a human donor with classical Hodgkin lymphoma. Both conserved end residues are part of each CDR3. D genes are given only for firm matches. Size tells how often a clone was seen (once, few, many) or the class of an expanded clone, and some rows leave it out.

D	V	J	size	CDR3	DNA
TRBD1	TRBV27	TRBJ1-2	.	CASSPFTGGVGYTF	TGTGCCAGCAGCCCCTTTACAGGGGGGGTTGGCTACACCTTC
TRBD2	TRBV28	TRBJ2-7	few	CASSWGGYEQYF	TGTGCCAGCAGTTGGGGAGGGTACGAGCAGTACTTC
TRBD1	TRBV29-1	TRBJ1-4	.	CSVLTGGAWGGEKLFF	TGCAGCGTTTTGACAGGGGGCGCATGGGGAGGCGAAAAACTGTTTTTT
TRBD1	TRBV29-1	TRBJ1-1	.	CSVAHLQGVNTEAFF	TGCAGCGTTGCCCATCTACAGGGGGTGAACACTGAAGCTTTCTTT
TRBD2	TRBV19	TRBJ2-1	.	CASSISGGEYNEQFF	TGTGCCAGTAGCATTAGCGGGGGAGAGTACAATGAGCAGTTCTTC
.	TRBV29-1	TRBJ2-1	.	CSVEEGNEQFF	TGCAGCGTTGAAGAGGGGAATGAGCAGTTCTTC
.	TRBV6-1	TRBJ2-4	.	CASSESGPKNIQYF	TGTGCCAGCAGTGAATCAGGCCCTAAAAACATTCAGTACTTC
.	TRBV5-1	TRBJ2-3	.	CASSENRDFRGTDTQYF	TGCGCCAGCAGCGAAAACCGGGACTTCAGAGGGACAGATACGCAGTATTTT
.	TRBV7-2	TRBJ2-3	few	CASSLGRLLGDTQYF	TGTGCCAGCAGCTTAGGGCGTTTACTGGGAGATACGCAGTATTTT
TRBD2	TRBV11-2	TRBJ2-1	once	CASSLVRSATSGNNEQFF	TGTGCCAGCAGCTTAGTAAGGTCCGCTACTAGCGGGAATAATGAGCAGTTCTTC
.	TRBV4-1	TRBJ1-1	.	CASSQDLRGANTEAFF	TGCGCCAGCAGCCAAGATTTACGAGGGGCAAACACTGAAGCTTTCTTT
TRBD1	TRBV28	TRBJ1-6	.	CASSLSGGSNSPLHF	TGTGCCAGCAGTTTATCAGGGGGCAGTAATTCACCCCTCCACTTT
.	TRBV27	TRBJ2-7	.	CASIKGSYEQYF	TGTGCCAGCATTAAGGGGTCCTACGAGCAGTACTTC
TRBD1	TRBV19	TRBJ1-2	.	CASQGQGARNGYTF	TGTGCCAGTCAGGGACAGGGGGCGAGAAATGGCTACACCTTC
TRBD1	TRBV2	TRBJ2-1	.	CASRSERTGRYNEQFF	TGTGCCAGCAGAAGCGAAAGGACAGGACGTTACAATGAGCAGTTCTTC
.	TRBV27	TRBJ2-2	.	CASTPKAGPTGELFF	TGTGCCAGCACCCCTAAGGCGGGCCCTACCGGGGAGCTGTTTTTT
.	TRBV11-2	TRBJ2-1	.	CASSLPSYNEQFF	TGTGCCAGCAGCTTACCAAGCTACAATGAGCAGTTCTTC